This TCR beta chain was found in a study of beta chain features in type 1 diabetes. In this sample, this clone turned up a few times. Its antigen is still unknown. Since all of the isolated RNA was reverse transcribed, expressed TCRB transcripts were what got sequenced. Only in-frame clones appear in the TCRdb table, and some are missing; sequencing was by immunoSEQ multiplex PCR. The table shows under 450,000 clones, with about 15% occurring only once. General study results and limits: PCR might pick shorter templates more often, in the same way for patients and controls.

Germline CDR1 is MNHNY and CDR2 is SVGAGI (reference sequence). The CDR3 consists of 14 residues. The ends were cut back, 7 bases at V and 0 bases at J, with 13 bases in the middle. The sequencing input was naive CD4+ T cells from blood. The TCR originated in a man aged 30-40 years in good health. The chain employs TRBV6-6 and TRBJ2-7, with D hard to call. CDR3 nucleotides: TGTGCCAGCATCGAAGACGACGTCTCCTACGAGCAGTACTTC. Protein sequence: CASIEDDVSYEQYF.